These 22 T cell receptor beta chains were all obtained from the same sample, sequenced in a study of T cell clonotyping in hematopoietic cell transplantation. Profiled with immunoSEQ multiplex PCR; TCRdb holds only in-frame clones, not every one. The sample shows more than 9,500 clones, approximately 89% of them seen only once. Sequenced sample: peripheral blood mononuclear cells. The receptor source for this set is a human donor who either received an allogeneic hematopoietic cell transplant for a myeloid malignancy or was a related donor (not recorded which). Some clones in this sample may be carry-over from other donors' samples.

The chain links TRBV6-5 to TRBJ1-4, with 7 bases that match TRBD1. J was trimmed by 8 bases and V by 3 bases; bases with no gene match: 6. CDR3 length: 14 residues. Germline CDR1 and CDR2: MNHEY and SVGAGI. Here the CDR3 DNA reads TGTGCCAGCAGTTATAAACAGGGGTTGGAAAAACTGTTTTTT. It is translated as CASSYKQGLEKLFF.

The chain uses TRBV19 and TRBJ2-1, with unresolved D. V gave up 1 base and J gave up 10 bases, with 8 bases separating them. The germline CDR1 and CDR2 sequences are LNHDA and SQIVND (reference sequence). The length of the CDR3 is 12 residues. The CDR3 DNA sequence: TGTGCCAGTAGTATAGGGAATTGGGAGCAGTTCTTC. This codes for CASSIGNWEQFF.

The J gene is TRBJ1-2, the V gene TRBV2; D gene ambiguous. Germline values: CDR1 SNHLY, CDR2 FYNNEI. The CDR3 covers 13 residues. Trimming cost V 5 bases and J 4 bases, with 11 bases left between them. DNA for the CDR3: TGTGCCAGCAGTCTGGTAACCGGCTATGGCTACACCTTC. As protein: CASSLVTGYGYTF.

The chain is built from TRBV6-6 and TRBJ2-3, with D maybe TRBD1 (6 bases). Trimming removed 4 bases from V and 2 bases from J, with 10 bases in between. The germline gives CDR1 MNHNY, CDR2 SVGAGI (reference sequence). The CDR3 sequence is 14 residues long. The CDR3, as DNA: TGTGCCAGCAGTTGGGGGCAGTACACAGATACGCAGTATTTT. Protein sequence: CASSWGQYTDTQYF.

The chain joins TRBV6-1 to TRBJ1-1; the D is unclear. The CDR3 has 13 amino acids. The V end was cut by 7 bases, the J end by 3 bases, with 12 bases between. From germline, CDR1 is MNHNS and CDR2 SASEGT. The CDR3: CASTAMRDTEAFF. The CDR3 DNA reads TGTGCCAGCACGGCGATGAGGGACACTGAAGCTTTCTTT.

The CDR3 DNA reads as TGTGCCAGCAGTTCCATGGCGTTTATCAACACTGAAGCTTTCTTT. This codes for CASSSMAFINTEAFF. The V gene is TRBV6-5, the J gene TRBJ1-1; D remains ambiguous. CDR1 is MNHEY, CDR2 SVGAGI, per germline. V gave up 4 bases and J gave up 2 bases, with 14 bases separating them. This CDR3 spans 15 amino acids.

The chain carries TRBV27 and TRBJ1-6; 8 bases align to TRBD1. CDR3 size: 14 residues. The germline gives CDR1 MNHEY, CDR2 SMNVEV (reference sequence). V shed 7 bases and J 7 bases; nucleotides not matched to a gene: 6. CDR3 in DNA: TGTGCCAGCACCCTCGGACAGGGCAATTCACCCCTCCACTTT. This sequence encodes CASTLGQGNSPLHF.

V gene TRBV2 combines with J gene TRBJ1-1; 7 nucleotides match TRBD1. Germline values: CDR1 SNHLY, CDR2 FYNNEI. Losses at the gene ends were 3 bases for V and 11 bases for J; bases not matched to a gene: 12. This CDR3 is built from 14 residues. CDR3 in DNA: TGTGCCAGCAGTGACCGACGACAGGGTTTGGGGGCTTTCTTT. It is translated as CASSDRRQGLGAFF.

The V call is TRBV29-1, the J call TRBJ1-1, with TRBD1 matching over 7 bases. The CDR3 spans 12 residues. After removal of 4 bases from V and 5 bases from J, the junction contained 4 bases not matched to a gene. Germline lookup yields CDR1 SQVTM and CDR2 ANQGSEA. The CDR3: CSVALRGTEAFF. The CDR3 DNA reads as TGCAGCGTTGCTCTCAGGGGGACTGAAGCTTTCTTT.

As DNA, the CDR3 is TGTGCCAGCAGCCAAGGGACGTGGGAAGCTTTCTTT. Protein product: CASSQGTWEAFF. V is TRBV14 and J is TRBJ1-1; D is unclear. Germline CDR1 SGHDN, CDR2 FVKESK. V dropped 1 base and J dropped 8 bases, with 8 bases sitting between them. The CDR3 is 12 amino acids.

There are a few counts of this clone. The chain combines TRBV6-1 with TRBJ1-6; D perhaps matches TRBD1 (5 bases). The V gene's germline CDR1 is MNHNS and CDR2 SASEGT. Trimming cost V 10 bases and J 4 bases, with 14 bases left between them. The CDR3 covers 14 residues. The CDR3 bases are TGTGCCACAGCGTCGGGACCGTATAATTCACCCCTCCACTTT. Its protein product is CATASGPYNSPLHF.

The chain recombines TRBV11-3 with TRBJ2-6; a weak D match, TRBD2 (6 bases). In germline, CDR1 is SGHNT, CDR2 YENEEA. CDR3 length: 19 residues. Trimming shortened V by 5 bases and J by 2 bases, and 22 bases separated the two germline ends. The CDR3 protein is CASSPGVTSRVTGANVLTF. CDR3 DNA: TGTGCCAGCAGCCCGGGAGTCACTAGTCGGGTTACTGGGGCCAACGTCCTGACTTTC.

The chain couples TRBV5-1 to TRBJ1-6, with unresolved D. In germline, CDR1 is SGHRS, CDR2 YFSETQ. This CDR3 has 15 residues. V was cut by 1 base and J by 10 bases, with 15 bases left in between. This CDR3 reads CASSLSGEYVSPLHF. In DNA form, the CDR3 reads TGCGCCAGCAGCTTGTCCGGGGAATACGTATCACCCCTCCACTTT. Combining the CDR3 with reference TRBV5-1 and TRBJ1-6 gives the whole variable domain KAGVTQTPRYLIKTRGQQVTLSCSPISGHRSVSWYQQTPGQGLQFLFEYFSETQRNKGNFPGRFSGRQFSNSRSEMNVSTLELGDSALYLCASSLSGEYVSPLHFGNGTRLTVT.

This clone was recorded a few times. J is TRBJ1-2 and V is TRBV7-3; D is uncertain. Germline CDR1 and CDR2: SGHTA and FQGTGA. Trimming pared 0 bases from V and 4 bases from J, leaving 15 bases between. The CDR3 is made up of 16 amino acids. CDR3 in amino acids: CASSLTGGSTFYGYTF. CDR3 bases: TGTGCCAGCAGCTTAACGGGAGGGTCCACCTTCTATGGCTACACCTTC.

The genes are TRBV5-6 and TRBJ2-4, with D perhaps TRBD1 or TRBD2 (5 bases each). Trimming left V 5 bases short and J 0 bases short, with 15 bases between. The CDR3 is 16 amino acids. CDR1 is SGHDT and CDR2 is YYEEEE in the germline V gene. In DNA form, the CDR3 reads TGTGCCAGCAGATACCGGGGCTCGGGAGCCAAAAACATTCAGTACTTC. Its protein is CASRYRGSGAKNIQYF.

This rearrangement joins TRBV14 to TRBJ1-4, with 10 positions matching TRBD1. V shed 4 bases and J 8 bases; nucleotides not matched to a gene: 7. From germline, CDR1 is SGHDN and CDR2 FVKESK. The CDR3 loop spans 15 amino acids. CDR3 loop: CASSPRQGAGEKLFF. In DNA form, the CDR3 reads TGTGCCAGCAGCCCCCGACAGGGGGCAGGGGAAAAACTGTTTTTT.

The CDR3 DNA sequence: TGTGCCTGGAGTACAGGGCAGTTCAGCAATCAGCCCCAGCATTTT. This codes for CAWSTGQFSNQPQHF. The V call is TRBV30, the J call TRBJ1-5; D is perhaps TRBD1 (6 bases). Deletions cut 2 bases from V and 1 base from J, with 12 bases between. This CDR3 spans 15 amino acids. CDR1 and CDR2 (germline): GTSNPN, SVGIG (reference sequence).

This rearrangement joins TRBV6-1 to TRBJ1-1; D unresolved. Per germline, CDR1 MNHNS and CDR2 SASEGT. This CDR3 is 12 amino acids long. The germline V and J ends were trimmed by 6 bases and 7 bases, with 12 bases remaining between them. CDR3 coding DNA: TGTGCCAGCAGACCCACGAATGGTGAAGCTTTCTTT. Its translation is CASRPTNGEAFF.

The rearrangement uses TRBV5-1 and TRBJ2-3; D call uncertain. This CDR3 spans 15 amino acids. The germline V gene has CDR1 SGHRS and CDR2 YFSETQ. Trimming left V 3 bases short and J 2 bases short, with 13 bases between. The CDR3: CASSWASLATDTQYF. The CDR3 nucleotides are TGCGCCAGCAGCTGGGCGAGTTTGGCCACAGATACGCAGTATTTT.

The chain carries TRBV5-1 and TRBJ2-5; 7 bases are shared with TRBD2. CDR3 length: 16 residues. Per the germline V gene, CDR1 is SGHRS and CDR2 is YFSETQ. V shed 1 base and J 1 base; nucleotides not matched to a gene: 7. CDR3 in amino acids: CASSLIGGGAQETQYF. The CDR3 bases are TGCGCCAGCAGCTTGATCGGCGGGGGTGCCCAAGAGACCCAGTACTTC.

The V call is TRBV18, the J call TRBJ2-3; TRBD1 might be the D (6 bases). Germline values: CDR1 KGHSH, CDR2 LQKENI. V shed 2 bases and J shed 0 bases, with 9 bases lying between them. CDR3 length: 15 residues. CDR3 bases: TGTGCCAGCTCACCAACAGGGATGAGCACAGATACGCAGTATTTT. This translates into CASSPTGMSTDTQYF.

The genes are TRBV7-8 and TRBJ2-1; 8 bases are a match to TRBD1. The CDR3 is made up of 13 amino acids. V was pared by 5 bases and J by 8 bases, with 5 bases of the junction left unmatched. Germline lookup yields CDR1 SGHVS and CDR2 FQNEAQ. CDR3 nucleotide sequence: TGTGCCAGCAGCGGACAGGGCTGGGATGAGCAGTTCTTC. Protein sequence: CASSGQGWDEQFF.